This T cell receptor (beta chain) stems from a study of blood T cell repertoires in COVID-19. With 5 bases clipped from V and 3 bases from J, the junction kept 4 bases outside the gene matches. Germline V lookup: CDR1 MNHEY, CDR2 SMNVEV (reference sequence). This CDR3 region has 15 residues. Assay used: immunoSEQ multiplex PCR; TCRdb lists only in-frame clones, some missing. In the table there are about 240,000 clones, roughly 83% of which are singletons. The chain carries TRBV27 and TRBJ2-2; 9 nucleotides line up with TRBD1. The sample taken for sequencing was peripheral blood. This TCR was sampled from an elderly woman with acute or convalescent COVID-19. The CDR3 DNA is TGTGCCAGCAGTAGAGGGGACAGGGACACCGGGGAGCTGTTTTTT. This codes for CASSRGDRDTGELFF.